Reported below is one T cell receptor (beta chain). Assay used: immunoSEQ multiplex PCR; TCRdb lists only in-frame clones, some missing. Here the sample spans some 21,000 clones, roughly 80% being singletons. Two lung cancer pathologists independently confirmed each histologic diagnosis. This CDR3 contains 13 residues. J was trimmed by 5 bases and V by 7 bases; bases with no gene match: 6. The germline gives CDR1 MDHEN, CDR2 SYDVKM. The data were obtained in a study of immune evolution from preneoplasia to lung adenocarcinoma. Study-wide context: HLA loss of heterozygosity: around 6.5% AIS, about 14% MIA, 30% to 35% ADC, none AAH.

The receptor comes from a person aged 55 to 75 with lung adenocarcinoma. Sequenced material: FFPE invasive lung adenocarcinoma tissue. The J gene is TRBJ2-5, the V gene TRBV28; 8 nucleotides match TRBD1. CDR3 nucleotide sequence: TGTGCCAGCACGGACAGGGTACAGGAGACCCAGTACTTC. This encodes CASTDRVQETQYF.